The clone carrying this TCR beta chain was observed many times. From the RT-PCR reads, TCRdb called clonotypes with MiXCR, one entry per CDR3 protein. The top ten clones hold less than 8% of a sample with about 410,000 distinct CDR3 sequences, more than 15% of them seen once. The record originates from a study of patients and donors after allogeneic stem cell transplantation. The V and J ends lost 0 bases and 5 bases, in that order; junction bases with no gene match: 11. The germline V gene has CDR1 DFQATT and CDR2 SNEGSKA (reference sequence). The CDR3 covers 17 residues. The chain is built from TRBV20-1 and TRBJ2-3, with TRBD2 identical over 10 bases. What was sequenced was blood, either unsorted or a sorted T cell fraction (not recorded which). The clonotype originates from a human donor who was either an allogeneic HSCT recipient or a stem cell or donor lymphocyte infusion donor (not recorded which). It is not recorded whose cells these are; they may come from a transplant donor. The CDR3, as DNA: TGCAGTGCTAGAGACCCCAGAAGAGCGGGAGGGGGAGATACGCAGTATTTT. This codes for CSARDPRRAGGGDTQYF.